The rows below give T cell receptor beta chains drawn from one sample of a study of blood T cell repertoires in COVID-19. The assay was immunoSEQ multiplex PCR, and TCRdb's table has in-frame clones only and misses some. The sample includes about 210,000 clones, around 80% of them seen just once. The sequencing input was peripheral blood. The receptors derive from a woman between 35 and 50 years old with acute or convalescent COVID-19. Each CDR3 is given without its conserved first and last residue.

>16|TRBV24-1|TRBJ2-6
ATSVGTGLNPGANVLT
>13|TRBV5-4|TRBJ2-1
ASSLRVGGPNEQF
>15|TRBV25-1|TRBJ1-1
ASSPSSGWGTNTEAF
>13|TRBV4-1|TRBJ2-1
ASSQAVQRDNEQF
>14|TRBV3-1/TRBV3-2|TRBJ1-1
ASSHRTPGGHTEAF
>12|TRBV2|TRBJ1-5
ASSGTGGNQPQH
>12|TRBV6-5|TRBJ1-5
ASSYSSPNQPQH
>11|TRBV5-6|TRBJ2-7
ASSPLRSDEQY
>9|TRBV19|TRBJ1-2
ASSIRGGYT
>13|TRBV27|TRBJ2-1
ASSLGLAGVNEQF
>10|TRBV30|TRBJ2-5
AWKGFRETQY
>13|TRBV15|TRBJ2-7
ATSSPGGFGYEQY
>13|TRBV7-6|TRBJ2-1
ASSTTGLAGVEQF
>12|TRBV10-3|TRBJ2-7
AISARASSYEQY
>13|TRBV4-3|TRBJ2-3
ASSQESGATDTQY
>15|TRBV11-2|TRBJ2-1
ASSLTSGTTLYNEQF
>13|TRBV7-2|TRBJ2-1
ASTILAGPYNEQF
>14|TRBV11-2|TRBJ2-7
ASSFGLAAGSYEQY
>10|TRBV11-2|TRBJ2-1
ASSPGLAGTF
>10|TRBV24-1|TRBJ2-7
ATSGDTYEQY
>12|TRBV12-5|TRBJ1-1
ASGLRGGLAEAF
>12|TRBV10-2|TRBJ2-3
ASRVGGRGDTQY
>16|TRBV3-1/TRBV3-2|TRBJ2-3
ASSPPHGAGGPGDTQY
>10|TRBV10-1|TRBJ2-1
ASSPGVVEQF
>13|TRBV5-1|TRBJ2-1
ASSYTGNLYNEQF
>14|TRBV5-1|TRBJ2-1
ASSPSAGTSDNEQF
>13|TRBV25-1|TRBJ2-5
ASSMRFGTGETQY
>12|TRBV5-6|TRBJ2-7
ASIGRLAGDEQY
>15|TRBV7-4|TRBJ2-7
ASSLNGGRGAPYEQY
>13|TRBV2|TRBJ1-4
ASSDQQGLDEKLF
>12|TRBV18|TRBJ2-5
ASSSLGGGETQY